Listed below are T cell receptor beta chains from one sample, sequenced in a study of blood T cell repertoires in COVID-19. The protocol was immunoSEQ multiplex PCR, while the TCRdb copy is restricted to in-frame clones and leaves out a portion. The sample has about 200,000 clones; around 85% are singletons. Sequencing used PBMCs or T cells enriched from blood (not recorded which). These receptors all stem from a man in his forties who had recovered from COVID-19. Each CDR3 is given with its conserved first and last residue. The order of the fields is clone size, V gene, J gene, D gene, CDR3 protein, CDR3 DNA. The D gene is left open where the match is weak. Clone size is shown for a subset of rows, as once, few, many or a class of expanded clone.

clone_size: NA; v_call: TRBV19; j_call: TRBJ2-6; d_call: TRBD1; cdr3_aa: CASRATDRGLSGANVLTF; cdr3_nt: TGTGCCAGTAGGGCTACCGACAGGGGCCTATCTGGGGCCAACGTCCTGACTTTC
clone_size: once; v_call: TRBV24-1; j_call: TRBJ1-2; d_call: TRBD1; cdr3_aa: CATSDSTGGVYGYTF; cdr3_nt: TGTGCCACCAGTGATTCGACAGGGGGCGTGTATGGCTACACCTTC
clone_size: NA; v_call: TRBV4-1; j_call: TRBJ1-1; d_call: TRBD1; cdr3_aa: CASSQDQGQGPFRAFF; cdr3_nt: TGCGCCAGCAGCCAAGATCAGGGACAGGGCCCTTTTCGGGCTTTCTTT
clone_size: NA; v_call: TRBV3-1/TRBV3-2; j_call: TRBJ2-7; d_call: NA; cdr3_aa: CASSQDSLGGIAHEQYF; cdr3_nt: TGTGCCAGCAGCCAAGATTCATTAGGAGGGATAGCCCACGAGCAGTACTTC
clone_size: NA; v_call: TRBV27; j_call: TRBJ2-7; d_call: TRBD1; cdr3_aa: CASSLGTGAEQYF; cdr3_nt: TGTGCCAGCAGTTTGGGGACAGGGGCCGAGCAGTACTTC
clone_size: NA; v_call: TRBV19; j_call: TRBJ1-5; d_call: NA; cdr3_aa: CASSIVGGGNQPQHF; cdr3_nt: TGTGCCAGTAGTATAGTCGGGGGAGGCAATCAGCCCCAGCATTTT
clone_size: NA; v_call: TRBV27; j_call: TRBJ2-7; d_call: TRBD2; cdr3_aa: CASSLSLAVPSYEQYF; cdr3_nt: TGTGCCAGCAGTTTATCTCTAGCGGTACCCTCCTACGAGCAGTACTTC
clone_size: NA; v_call: TRBV2; j_call: TRBJ2-7; d_call: NA; cdr3_aa: CASSERDTGSYEQYF; cdr3_nt: TGTGCCAGCAGTGAAAGGGACACGGGCTCCTACGAGCAGTACTTC
clone_size: NA; v_call: TRBV18; j_call: TRBJ1-6; d_call: TRBD1; cdr3_aa: CASSRDRDSPLHF; cdr3_nt: TGTGCCAGCTCCCGGGACAGGGATTCACCCCTCCACTTT
clone_size: NA; v_call: TRBV30; j_call: TRBJ2-2; d_call: NA; cdr3_aa: CAWSFGAGELFF; cdr3_nt: NA
clone_size: medium-sized; v_call: TRBV28; j_call: TRBJ1-5; d_call: NA; cdr3_aa: CASSLWGGGQPQHF; cdr3_nt: TGTGCCAGCAGTTTATGGGGCGGGGGGCAGCCCCAGCATTTT
clone_size: NA; v_call: TRBV29-1; j_call: TRBJ2-5; d_call: TRBD2; cdr3_aa: CSVENSGAVETQYF; cdr3_nt: TGCAGCGTTGAGAATAGCGGGGCTGTGGAGACCCAGTACTTC